The entry that follows covers one T cell receptor (beta chain) sequence. The antigen is undetermined. The data are from a study of identical twins. Study results and limitations: Invariant cells of the MAIT and iNKT types might have partly distorted the zero-insertion analyses.

This CDR3 is built from 13 residues. Germline values: CDR1 SQVTM, CDR2 ANQGSEA. V lost 8 bases and J lost 1, with 12 bases in between. Unique molecular identifiers were in the cDNA, with template-switch universal primer binding. TCRdb re-called the 5' RACE reads with MiXCR, one entry per CDR3 protein. This sample has around 1.7 million distinct CDR3 sequences, with roughly a third found just once. Sequencing was performed on cord blood. The source is a newborn girl in good health. This sequence joins TRBV29-1 and TRBJ1-3; possible D gene TRBD1, 6 bases. The CDR3: CSTRGQSGNTIYF. CDR3 DNA sequence: TGCAGCACCCGAGGACAGTCTGGAAACACCATATATTTT. Based on the CDR3 plus reference TRBV29-1 and TRBJ1-3, the full variable domain is SAVISQKPSRDICQRGTSLTIQCQVDSQVTMMFWYRQQPGQSLTLIATANQGSEATYESGFVIDKFPISRPNLTFSTLTVSNMSPEDSSIYLCSTRGQSGNTIYFGEGSWLTVV.